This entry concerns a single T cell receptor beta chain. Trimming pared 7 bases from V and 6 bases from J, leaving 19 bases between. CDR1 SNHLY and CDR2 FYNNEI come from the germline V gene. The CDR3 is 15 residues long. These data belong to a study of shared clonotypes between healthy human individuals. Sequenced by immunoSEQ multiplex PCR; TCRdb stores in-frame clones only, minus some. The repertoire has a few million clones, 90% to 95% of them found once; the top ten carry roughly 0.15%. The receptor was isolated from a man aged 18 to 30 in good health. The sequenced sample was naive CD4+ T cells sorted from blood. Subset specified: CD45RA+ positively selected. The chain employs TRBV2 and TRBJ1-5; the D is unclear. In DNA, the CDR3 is TGTGCCAGCACCCGGGATACATCCGCCTCTCAGCCCCAGCATTTT. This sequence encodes CASTRDTSASQPQHF. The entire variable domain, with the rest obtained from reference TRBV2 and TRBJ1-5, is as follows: EPEVTQTPSHQVTQMGQEVILRCVPISNHLYFYWYRQILGQKVEFLVSFYNNEISEKSEIFDDQFSVERPDGSNFTLKIRSTKLEDSAMYFCASTRDTSASQPQHFGDGTRLSIL.